The present TCR beta chain was sequenced within a study of regulatory and conventional T cells in RAG deficiency. Study-wide results and caveats: Shannon entropy was markedly lower and Simpson indices higher in RAG-deficient patients than control T-cell subsets. In Omenn syndrome, Treg and Tconv repertoires overlapped >80%. In Omenn syndrome, sorted "Tregs" may be peripherally activated cells.

Of note for this clone: Its specificity is unknown.

Sequencing was performed with immunoSEQ multiplex PCR; in TCRdb, only in-frame clones are kept and a portion is missing. The sample consists of under 25,000 clones, roughly 90% of them appearing once. Germline values: CDR1 SGHDT, CDR2 YYEEEE. This CDR3 comprises 16 residues. V shed 0 bases and J 5 bases; nucleotides not matched to a gene: 9. The sorted regulatory T cells were CD4+, CD25-high and CD127-low, with genomic DNA sequenced. These records were also assigned to another study, of regulatory T cells. This second study notes: Primers: 52 TRBV forward and 13 TRBJ reverse.

This sequence originates from a human donor in good health. Sequenced sample: Tregs sorted from blood. This chain connects TRBV5-6 to TRBJ2-7, with TRBD1 matching over 9 bases. The CDR3 protein is CASSLAGGTGLNEQYF. The CDR3 DNA reads TGTGCCAGCAGCTTGGCCGGGGGGACAGGGTTAAACGAGCAGTACTTC.